The 21 T cell receptor beta chains in this list originate from one sample, sequenced in a study of T cell responses to AZD1222 COVID-19 vaccine. Generated by immunoSEQ multiplex PCR, the TCRdb table keeps only in-frame clones and is missing some. The sample includes 90,000 to 95,000 clones, roughly 88% of them seen just once. The specimen comprised peripheral blood, sampled on day 0 of AZD1222 vaccination. These receptors came from an adult in good health.

The chain joins TRBV4-1 to TRBJ2-7; D not resolved. Looked up from germline, CDR1 is MGHRA and CDR2 is YSYEKL. The CDR3 length is 16 residues. V dropped 4 bases and J dropped 4 bases, with 20 bases sitting between them. The CDR3: CASSPVPFPEIYEQYF. In DNA, the CDR3 is TGCGCCAGCAGCCCCGTCCCTTTCCCCGAAATATACGAGCAGTACTTC.

The rearrangement links TRBV11-3 to TRBJ2-6, with D hard to call. This CDR3 has 14 residues. V lost 5 bases and J 0 bases, leaving 5 bases between the germline ends. In germline, CDR1 is SGHNT, CDR2 YENEEA. CDR3 nucleotides: TGTGCCAGCAGCACCAGCTCTGGGGCCAACGTCCTGACTTTC. It codes for CASSTSSGANVLTF.

The J gene is TRBJ2-7, the V gene TRBV27; no reliable D call. The CDR3 consists of 13 residues. Per the germline V gene, CDR1 is MNHEY and CDR2 is SMNVEV (reference sequence). V was shortened by 0 bases and J by 5 bases, with 8 bases between the two germline ends. The DNA for the CDR3 is TGTGCCAGCAGTTTATCCGCAAGCCACGAGCAGTACTTC. Encoded protein: CASSLSASHEQYF.

CDR3 sequence (DNA): TGCGCCAGCAGCCCCCGGGACAGGGGCACCTACGAGCAGTACTTC. Encoded protein: CASSPRDRGTYEQYF. The J gene is TRBJ2-7, the V gene TRBV5-1; 10 bases match TRBD1. This CDR3 spans 15 amino acids. Germline CDR1 is SGHRS and CDR2 is YFSETQ. V lost 4 bases, J lost 2 bases, and 6 bases stayed unmatched. Full variable domain (remainder filled in from reference TRBV5-1 and TRBJ2-7): KAGVTQTPRYLIKTRGQQVTLSCSPISGHRSVSWYQQTPGQGLQFLFEYFSETQRNKGNFPGRFSGRQFSNSRSEMNVSTLELGDSALYLCASSPRDRGTYEQYFGPGTRLTVT.

The chain links TRBV9 to TRBJ1-1, with 7 positions matching TRBD1. CDR1 and CDR2 (germline): SGDLS, YYNGEE. There are 13 residues in the CDR3. The ends lost 3 bases at V and 10 bases at J; junction bases unmatched: 9. The CDR3 region is CASSEYPGGRAFF. CDR3 coding DNA: TGTGCCAGCAGCGAGTACCCAGGGGGGAGAGCTTTCTTT.

This chain links TRBV21-1 with TRBJ2-7; the D call in the table, TRBD1, was not verified against the DNA. TRBV21-1 is shown as a pseudogene. The CDR3 is made up of 14 amino acids. The DNA for the CDR3 is TGTGCCAGCAGCAAAGATGACACAGTCTACGAGCAGTACTTC. Protein: CASSKDDTVYEQYF.

The gene calls are TRBV9 and TRBJ2-7, with TRBD1 matching over 10 bases. V lost 0 bases and J lost 2; bases outside the gene matches: 8. This CDR3 is built from 17 residues. From germline, CDR1 is SGDLS and CDR2 YYNGEE. CDR3 residues: CASSVGLGQGSTYEQYF. In DNA, the CDR3 is TGTGCCAGCAGCGTAGGTCTGGGACAGGGGTCGACCTACGAGCAGTACTTC.

V gene TRBV7-9 combines with J gene TRBJ1-3; the D gene is possibly TRBD1 (6 bases). V lost 4 bases, J lost 4 bases, and 20 bases lay in between. In germline, CDR1 is SEHNR, CDR2 FQNEAQ (reference sequence). This CDR3 spans 17 amino acids. The CDR3 spells CASSSGPPTGEGNTIYF. In nucleotides, the CDR3 is TGTGCCAGCAGCTCGGGGCCCCCGACAGGAGAAGGAAACACCATATATTTT.

The chain couples TRBV4-2 to TRBJ2-2; 14 bases line up with TRBD2. There are 19 residues in the CDR3. J gave up 4 bases and V 4 bases, and 11 bases lay outside the gene matches. CDR1 is LGHNA, CDR2 YNFKEQ, per germline. The CDR3 reads CASSPLGTSGGDTTGELFF. CDR3 sequence (DNA): TGTGCCAGCAGCCCCCTAGGGACTAGCGGGGGAGACACCACCGGGGAGCTGTTTTTT.

Written as DNA, the CDR3 is TGTGCCAGCTCACCGCCGGACAGGGCCCCCGGGGAGCTGTTTTTT. Protein product: CASSPPDRAPGELFF. The rearrangement uses TRBV18 and TRBJ2-2, with 8 bases lining up with TRBD1. CDR1 is KGHSH, CDR2 LQKENI, per germline. The V and J ends lost 3 bases and 6 bases, in that order; junction bases with no gene match: 6. The CDR3 loop spans 15 amino acids.

This rearrangement joins TRBV30 to TRBJ2-7, with D hard to call. The CDR3 extends over 12 amino acids. Germline-derived CDR1 and CDR2 are GTSNPN and SVGIG (reference sequence). The ends were cut back, 0 bases at V and 8 bases at J, with 11 bases in the middle. The CDR3 region has the DNA TGTGCCTGGAGTGTACTGGTGGATCAGCAGTACTTC. Amino acids: CAWSVLVDQQYF.

This chain uses TRBV4-2 with TRBJ2-3; 10 nucleotides line up with TRBD1. The CDR3 sequence is 17 residues long. V dropped 0 bases and J dropped 1; count of bases not matched to a gene: 4. Per the germline V gene, CDR1 is LGHNA and CDR2 is YNFKEQ. CDR3 sequence reads: CASSQDTGTGGTDTQYF. The CDR3 bases are TGTGCCAGCAGCCAAGATACCGGGACAGGGGGCACAGATACGCAGTATTTT.

A single count supports this clone. The chain combines TRBV7-9 with TRBJ1-3; maybe TRBD1 (5 bases). The V end was cut by 3 bases, the J end by 9 bases, with 12 bases between. Germline V gene lookup returns CDR1 SEHNR and CDR2 FQNEAQ (reference sequence). The CDR3 consists of 13 residues. CDR3 region: CASSFSGQPTIYF. CDR3 nucleotides: TGTGCCAGCAGCTTTTCAGGGCAACCCACCATATATTTT.

The rearrangement links TRBV15 to TRBJ1-3; 8 nucleotides line up with TRBD1. Trimming cost V 1 base and J 4 bases; bases outside gene matches: 0. This CDR3 is 14 amino acids long. Germline assignment: CDR1 LNHNV and CDR2 YYDKDF (reference sequence). CDR3 sequence: CATSRGTGGNTIYF. The CDR3 DNA is TGTGCCACCAGCAGAGGGACAGGGGGAAACACCATATATTTT.

V gene TRBV6-5 combines with J gene TRBJ1-1; unclear D gene. This CDR3 comprises 12 residues. The V end was cut by 2 bases, the J end by 7 bases, with 8 bases between. Germline V CDR1 and CDR2: MNHEY, SVGAGI. The CDR3 spells CASSYPLGEAFF. The CDR3 DNA reads as TGTGCCAGCAGTTACCCGTTGGGTGAAGCTTTCTTT.

The chain combines TRBV6-5 with TRBJ1-2; 7 bases map to TRBD1. The germline V gene encodes CDR1 MNHEY and CDR2 SVGAGI. The CDR3 is 14 amino acids. Trimming removed 5 bases from V and 5 bases from J; junction bases left unmatched: 8. The CDR3: CASSIGTVRYGYTF. The CDR3 region has the DNA TGTGCCAGCAGTATTGGGACAGTACGGTATGGCTACACCTTC.

The chain couples TRBV7-9 to TRBJ2-3; D assignment may be TRBD1 or TRBD2 (5 bases each). The CDR3 loop spans 15 amino acids. Between the trimmed V and J ends, which lost 7 bases and 0 bases, there was a span of 14 bases. Germline lookup yields CDR1 SEHNR and CDR2 FQNEAQ (reference sequence). CDR3 in DNA: TGTGCCAGCACCGACCGGGACGGAAGCACAGATACGCAGTATTTT. It specifies CASTDRDGSTDTQYF.

The chain links TRBV12-3 or TRBV12-4 to TRBJ1-1; D not certain. This CDR3 has 12 residues. The V gene lost 3 bases and the J gene lost 1 base, with 3 bases spanning the gap. Written as DNA, the CDR3 is TGTGCCAGCAGTTTCACGAACACTGAAGCTTTCTTT. Residues: CASSFTNTEAFF.

The gene calls are TRBV9 and TRBJ1-5; D is undetermined. The length of the CDR3 is 14 residues. Germline CDR1 SGDLS, CDR2 YYNGEE. The V end lost 3 bases, the J end lost 4 bases, and 11 bases lay between the germline ends. In DNA, the CDR3 is TGTGCCAGCAGCGCCGGACGGCTGAATCAGCCCCAGCATTTT. Residues: CASSAGRLNQPQHF.

The sample holds one count of this clone. This sequence joins TRBV6-2 or TRBV6-3 and TRBJ1-1; a possible D gene is TRBD1 (6 bases). The CDR3 loop spans 14 amino acids. V was shortened by 5 bases and J by 13 bases, with 23 bases between the two germline ends. Germline lookup yields CDR1 MNHEY and CDR2 SVGEGT. The CDR3 loop reads CASSHTPLDSFDFF. CDR3 nucleotides: TGTGCCAGCAGTCATACCCCCTTGGACAGCTTCGATTTCTTT.

The chain is built from TRBV9 and TRBJ1-5, with 7 bases aligning to TRBD1. The trim removed 3 bases at V and 1 base at J, leaving 4 bases unmatched. From germline, CDR1 is SGDLS and CDR2 YYNGEE. The CDR3 runs to 15 residues. The CDR3 is CASSETGISNQPQHF. In DNA form, the CDR3 reads TGTGCCAGCAGCGAGACAGGGATCAGCAATCAGCCCCAGCATTTT.